A single TCR beta chain is shown here with its context. TCRdb re-derived calls from the RT-PCR reads in MiXCR, one entry per CDR3 protein. The sample contains some 87,000 distinct CDR3 sequences, roughly 50% of which appear only once. This sample was taken from a study of patients and donors after allogeneic stem cell transplantation. V lost 4 bases, J lost 0 bases, and 19 bases lay in between. The CDR3 consists of 17 residues. Per the germline V gene, CDR1 is SGHKS and CDR2 is YYEKEE (reference sequence). The sequence was collected from a human donor who was either an allogeneic HSCT recipient or a stem cell or donor lymphocyte infusion donor (not recorded which). It is not recorded whose cells these are; they may come from a transplant donor. The sequenced sample was blood, either unsorted or a sorted T cell fraction (not recorded which). J is TRBJ1-1 and V is TRBV5-5, with D maybe TRBD1 (5 bases). CDR3 region: CASSAPGTGSMNTEAFF. The CDR3 DNA reads TGTGCCAGCAGCGCACCCGGGACGGGTAGCATGAACACTGAAGCTTTCTTT.